The 8 T cell receptor beta chains given below trace back to one sample, sequenced in a study of cytomegalovirus exposure and HLA in healthy donors. The study ran its PCR with 60 Vbeta and 13 Jbeta primers. Method: immunoSEQ multiplex PCR; TCRdb's copy keeps in-frame clones and lacks some. This table has 160,000 or so clones, 86% appearing once. Sequenced input: PBMCs. These receptors came from a woman younger than 30 in good health and CMV-seronegative.

V is TRBV6-5 and J is TRBJ1-6, with 7 bases identical to TRBD1. The CDR3 loop spans 15 amino acids. V lost 6 bases and J lost 9; bases outside the gene matches: 11. CDR1 and CDR2 (germline): MNHEY, SVGAGI. The CDR3 sequence is CASSPAGGIGSPLHF. In DNA form, the CDR3 reads TGTGCCAGCAGCCCTGCAGGGGGTATAGGTTCACCCCTCCACTTT.

The CDR3 nucleotides are TGTGCCAGCAGTTACTCCAGACAGAGCAATTCACCCCTCCACTTT. Its translation is CASSYSRQSNSPLHF. The chain employs TRBV6-5 and TRBJ1-6, with a weak D call TRBD1 (5 bases). The CDR3 contains 15 residues. Germline V gives CDR1 MNHEY, CDR2 SVGAGI. Trimming cost V 0 bases and J 7 bases, with 10 bases left between them.

The chain couples TRBV25-1 to TRBJ2-7; D remains ambiguous. CDR3 length equals 12 residues. Germline CDR1 reads MGHDK; CDR2 reads SYGVNS. Trimming removed 11 bases from V and 0 bases from J, with 11 bases in between. CDR3 coding DNA: TGTGCCTTCGACACGAGCTCCTACGAGCAGTACTTC. Encoded protein: CAFDTSSYEQYF.

The chain uses TRBV25-1 and TRBJ1-2, with a weak D call TRBD1 (6 bases). Germline V gene lookup returns CDR1 MGHDK and CDR2 SYGVNS. The CDR3 length is 12 residues. V lost 8 bases to trimming and J lost 8 bases, with 15 bases between them. The CDR3 reads CASSHNRDGYTF. The CDR3 bases are TGTGCCAGCTCCCACAACAGGGACGGCTACACCTTC.

CDR3 bases: TGCGCCAGCAGCTTGGGTCCTTTTGACTATGGCTACACCTTC. Translating gives CASSLGPFDYGYTF. The chain couples TRBV5-1 to TRBJ1-2, with D uncertain. The CDR3 contains 14 residues. V was trimmed by 0 bases and J by 3 bases, leaving 9 bases between them. Germline V gives CDR1 SGHRS, CDR2 YFSETQ. Based on the CDR3 plus reference TRBV5-1 and TRBJ1-2, the full variable domain is KAGVTQTPRYLIKTRGQQVTLSCSPISGHRSVSWYQQTPGQGLQFLFEYFSETQRNKGNFPGRFSGRQFSNSRSEMNVSTLELGDSALYLCASSLGPFDYGYTFGSGTRLTVV.

This sequence joins TRBV5-8 and TRBJ1-5, with D possibly being TRBD1 (6 bases). The CDR3 is made up of 13 amino acids. V shed 5 bases and J shed 1 base, with 7 bases lying between them. Germline CDR1 and CDR2: SGHTS and YDEGEE. CDR3 sequence (DNA): TGTGCCAGCAGAGGACAGAGCAATCAGCCCCAGCATTTT. Encoded protein: CASRGQSNQPQHF.

The chain carries TRBV6-1 and TRBJ2-4; possibly TRBD2 for D (6 bases). Trimming pared 4 bases from V and 4 bases from J, leaving 11 bases between. Germline values: CDR1 MNHNS, CDR2 SASEGT. The length of the CDR3 is 14 residues. CDR3 DNA: TGTGCCAGCAGTGGCGGGAAGGGGAAAAACATTCAGTACTTC. Translated: CASSGGKGKNIQYF.

The rearrangement joins TRBV9 to TRBJ2-1; D gene uncertain. Germline loops: CDR1 SGDLS, CDR2 YYNGEE. There are 13 residues in the CDR3. Trimming shortened V by 3 bases and J by 0 bases, and 4 bases separated the two germline ends. CDR3 sequence: CASSAISYNEQFF. Written as DNA, the CDR3 is TGTGCCAGCAGCGCCATCTCCTACAATGAGCAGTTCTTC.